The T cell receptor (beta chain) under discussion was sequenced for a study of T cell responses to AZD1222 COVID-19 vaccine. Germline lookup yields CDR1 SEHNR and CDR2 FQNEAQ (reference sequence). This CDR3 spans 15 amino acids. V lost 5 bases and J 0 bases, leaving 10 bases between the germline ends. Profiling relied on immunoSEQ multiplex PCR, and the TCRdb table lists in-frame clones only, not all of them. This table holds 130,000 to 150,000 clones, roughly 86% found once. The chain is built from TRBV7-9 and TRBJ1-4, with D perhaps TRBD1 (6 bases). The sample consisted of peripheral blood, taken 28 days after the second dose of the MenACWY control vaccine. This receptor was taken from an adult who received the MenACWY meningococcal vaccine as a control. CDR3 nucleotides: TGTGCCAGCAGCGTAGACAGGACAACTAATGAAAAACTGTTTTTT. Translation gives CASSVDRTTNEKLFF.